This TCR beta chain was captured by sequencing in a study of cytomegalovirus exposure and HLA in healthy donors. Study conclusions and caveats: Earlier analysis found most TCR beta V segments productive about 87% or about 30% of the time.

The primer mix had 60 Vbeta and 13 Jbeta primers. Produced via immunoSEQ multiplex PCR; TCRdb's table is partial and in-frame only. The table lists around 190,000 clones, around 73% of them singletons. This clone was observed once. No antigen is known for it. This TCR derives from a woman aged 25 to 39 in good health and CMV-seronegative. The sequenced sample was PBMCs.

CDR3 protein: CASSRLTGGQGYTF. The CDR3 DNA reads as TGCGCCAGCAGCCGTCTGACAGGGGGACAGGGCTACACCTTC. V gene TRBV5-1 combines with J gene TRBJ1-2, with 9 bases identical to TRBD1. The trim removed 4 bases at V and 8 bases at J, leaving 9 bases unmatched. Germline V lookup: CDR1 SGHRS, CDR2 YFSETQ. The CDR3 contains 14 residues. Full variable domain (outside the CDR3, taken from reference TRBV5-1 and TRBJ1-2): KAGVTQTPRYLIKTRGQQVTLSCSPISGHRSVSWYQQTPGQGLQFLFEYFSETQRNKGNFPGRFSGRQFSNSRSEMNVSTLELGDSALYLCASSRLTGGQGYTFGSGTRLTVV.